Sequencing of this T cell receptor beta chain was carried out in a study of blood T cell repertoires in COVID-19. Across the whole study: Researchers got acute and convalescent COVID-19 samples from the United States, Italy and Spain. Sources were T cells, B-cell-depleted T cells, or PBMCs; the material itself was cDNA or gDNA.

The germline CDR1 and CDR2 sequences are LGHDT and YNNKEL (reference sequence). CDR3 length equals 21 residues. Unmatched junction bases numbered 13, after V lost 2 bases and J lost 0 bases. Original processing methods: For nucleated cells, counts were estimated from reference gene primer amplification. Using immunoSEQ multiplex PCR, the repertoire was profiled, and TCRdb retains in-frame clones only, with some absent. From that table come the V and J calls and clone size; the DNA was used to work out D and trimming. Of 85,000 to 120,000 clones in the sample, about 90% were seen once. This clone was counted only a few times.

The source of this sequence is a man aged 50-60 years with active COVID-19. The rearrangement links TRBV3-1 (or the pseudogene TRBV3-2) to TRBJ2-1; 13 nucleotides align to TRBD2. The sequencing input was peripheral blood. The chain's CDR3 is CASSQSPPGLAGPSSYNEQFF. The DNA of the CDR3 is TGTGCCAGCAGCCAAAGCCCTCCGGGACTAGCGGGGCCGAGCTCCTACAATGAGCAGTTCTTC.